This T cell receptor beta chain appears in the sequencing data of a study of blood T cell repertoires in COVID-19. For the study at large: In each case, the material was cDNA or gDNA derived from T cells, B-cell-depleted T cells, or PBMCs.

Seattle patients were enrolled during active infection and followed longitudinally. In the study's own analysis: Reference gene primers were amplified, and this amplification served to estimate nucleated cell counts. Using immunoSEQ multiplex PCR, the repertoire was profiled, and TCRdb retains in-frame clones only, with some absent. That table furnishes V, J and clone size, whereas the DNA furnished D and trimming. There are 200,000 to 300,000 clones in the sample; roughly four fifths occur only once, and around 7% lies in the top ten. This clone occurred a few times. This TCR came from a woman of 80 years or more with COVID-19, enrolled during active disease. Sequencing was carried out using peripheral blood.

The CDR3 region is CASSFEGNTEAFF. The CDR3 coding sequence is TGCGCCAGCAGCTTTGAGGGGAACACTGAAGCTTTCTTT. This rearrangement joins TRBV5-1 to TRBJ1-1; the D is unclear. Germline-derived CDR1 and CDR2 are SGHRS and YFSETQ. The ends were cut back, 2 bases at V and 1 base at J, with 6 bases in the middle. The CDR3 runs to 13 residues.